The next 15 T cell receptor beta chains were all read from a single sample in a study of T cells in women clearing cervical HPV infection. Profiled with immunoSEQ multiplex PCR; TCRdb holds only in-frame clones, not every one. This sample's table has roughly 25,000 clones. Sample: blood buffy coat. These receptors came from a woman between 18 and 69 years old with a cervical HPV16 infection that either progressed to CIN3+ or cleared (not recorded which).

With respect to this clone: The read terminates 3 residues ahead of where the CDR3 ends, so the germline J gene completes it. The rearrangement uses TRBV19 and TRBJ1-5; TRBD1 matches 7 bases. This CDR3 has 15 amino acids. The V gene end was trimmed by 3 bases and the J gene end by 3 bases; junction bases not matched to a gene: 5. The germline V gene has CDR1 LNHDA and CDR2 SQIVND (reference sequence). The CDR3 sequence: CASSITGAFNQPQHF. CDR3 DNA (partial): TGTGCCAGTAGTATTACAGGGGCCTTCAATCAGCCC.

Points on this clone: An end of the junction differs from the germline gene, which may be a read error. The read ends 3 residues shy of where the CDR3 ends; the end is completed using the germline J gene. This specimen includes other DNA sequences encoding the same CDR3. J is TRBJ1-3 and V is TRBV30; perhaps TRBD1 as D (6 bases). The CDR3 sequence is 14 residues long. Per the germline V gene, CDR1 is GTSNPN and CDR2 is SVGIG (reference sequence). The CDR3 region is CAWGTGFSGNTIYF. Incomplete CDR3 DNA: TGTGCCTGGGGAACAGGGTTTTCTGGAAACACA.

Note on this clone: The CDR3 end lies 3 residues beyond the end of the read and is filled in from the germline J gene. The chain uses TRBV12-3 or TRBV12-4 and TRBJ2-5; D might be TRBD1 (6 bases). V lost 7 bases and J 3 bases, leaving 15 bases between the germline ends. The CDR3 is 14 amino acids. CDR3 sequence: CASTMGDTKETQYF. The CDR3 DNA, read in part, is TGTGCCAGCACCATGGGGGACACCAAAGAGACC.

On this clone itself: The sequence runs out 3 residues before the end of the CDR3; the remainder is reconstructed from the germline J gene. The V call is TRBV7-9, the J call TRBJ2-2; D assignment may be TRBD1 or TRBD2 (5 bases each). V lost 5 bases, J lost 8 bases, and 15 bases lay in between. The CDR3 has 14 residues. Germline V lookup: CDR1 SEHNR, CDR2 FQNEAQ (reference sequence). CDR3 sequence reads: CASSPSNEGGELFF. CDR3 DNA, as far as it was read: TGTGCCAGCAGCCCCTCAAATGAGGGGGGGGAG.

The CDR3 protein is CASRQGITDTQYF. The CDR3 bases that were read are TGTGCCAGCAGACAGGGGATCACAGATACG. This chain connects TRBV2 to TRBJ2-3; 7 bases map to TRBD1. The CDR3 end falls 3 residues outside the read, so it is completed with the germline J gene. After removal of 6 bases from V and 2 bases from J, the junction contained 2 bases not matched to a gene. The V gene's germline CDR1 is SNHLY and CDR2 FYNNEI. The CDR3 extends over 13 amino acids.

As concerns this clone: The read ends 3 residues shy of where the CDR3 ends; the end is completed using the germline J gene. This chain joins TRBV5-4 and TRBJ2-1; no firm D call. Between the trimmed V and J ends, which lost 1 base and 9 bases, there was a span of 14 bases. Germline assignment: CDR1 SGHNT and CDR2 YYREEE (reference sequence). The CDR3 is made up of 14 amino acids. CDR3 DNA (partial): TGTGCCAGCAGCTTGTTGCCGGGTATGGGTGAG. This gives the protein CASSLLPGMGE. The full CDR3 is CASSLLPGMGEQFF.

Turning to this clone: The read comes to an end 3 residues before the CDR3 does, leaving the germline J gene to fill in the end. The V call is TRBV20-1, the J call TRBJ1-5, with TRBD1 as a possible D gene (5 bases). This CDR3 region has 14 residues. Trimming cost V 5 bases and J 2 bases, with 13 bases left between them. The germline CDR1 and CDR2 sequences are DFQATT and SNEGSKA (reference sequence). CDR3 sequence: CSAEVGLRNQPQHF. The sequenced CDR3 bases are TGCAGTGCTGAGGTGGGGCTCCGCAATCAGCCC.

Worth noting for this clone: The sequenced fragment ends 3 residues before the CDR3 boundary, so the rest is inferred from the germline J gene. The chain joins TRBV30 to TRBJ1-4; the D is unclear. Germline CDR1 reads GTSNPN; CDR2 reads SVGIG (reference sequence). The CDR3 contains 15 residues. The sequenced part of the CDR3 DNA is TGTGCCTGGAGGTTTCCGCGTTCAATTAATTCACCA. Protein product: CAWRFPRSINSP. The CDR3 reads in full as CAWRFPRSINSPLFF.

Points on this clone: Coverage ceases 3 residues before the CDR3 finishes, and the germline J gene fills in the end. The chain couples TRBV19 to TRBJ1-5; 11 nucleotides agree with TRBD1. The V gene end was trimmed by 7 bases and the J gene end by 0 bases; junction bases not matched to a gene: 8. The CDR3 totals 17 residues. CDR1 LNHDA and CDR2 SQIVND come from the germline V gene (reference sequence). The CDR3 DNA, read in part, is TGTGCCAGTACTCTCCAGGGACAGGGGGGTAGCAATCAGCCC. Protein sequence: CASTLQGQGGSNQP. In full, the CDR3 reads CASTLQGQGGSNQPQHF.

Comment on this clone: The read stops 3 residues short of the end of the CDR3; the missing end is completed from the germline J gene. This chain uses TRBV20-1 with TRBJ2-7, with TRBD2 matching over 11 bases. This CDR3 region has 16 residues. From germline, CDR1 is DFQATT and CDR2 SNEGSKA (reference sequence). J was trimmed by 1 base and V by 3 bases; bases with no gene match: 8. Partial CDR3 DNA: TGCAGTGCTAGGGACCAACTAGCGGGAGATTCCTACGAG. Translated, it gives CSARDQLAGDSYE. The whole CDR3 region reads CSARDQLAGDSYEQYF.

Points on this clone: The observed sequence ends 3 residues before the CDR3 terminus, with the missing tail filled in from the germline J gene. The chain employs TRBV20-1 and TRBJ2-1, with TRBD2 matching over 12 bases. CDR3 length: 15 residues. The germline CDR1 and CDR2 sequences are DFQATT and SNEGSKA (reference sequence). The junction had 2 bases not matched to a gene; V was cut back by 1 base and J by 4 bases. The DNA read from the CDR3 is TGCAGTGCTAGAGGTGGGACTAGCGGGTACAATGAG. Encoded protein: CSARGGTSGYNE. The CDR3, in full, reads CSARGGTSGYNEQFF.

The covered CDR3 bases are TGCGCCAGCAGCAACCGACAGGGGGCGGCTGGTGAA. Amino acids: CASSNRQGAAGE. The entire CDR3 sequence reads CASSNRQGAAGEAFF. The chain joins TRBV5-1 to TRBJ1-1, with 10 bases matching TRBD1. The CDR3 is cut off 3 residues early in the read; its end comes from the germline J gene. Germline values: CDR1 SGHRS, CDR2 YFSETQ. The CDR3 has 15 residues. Trimming at V came to 4 bases and at J to 7 bases, leaving 10 bases not matched to a gene.

On this clone itself: The missing CDR3 end, 3 residues past where the read stops, is filled in from the germline J gene. The V and J genes are TRBV6-1 and TRBJ2-7, with TRBD2 matching over 7 bases. Unmatched junction bases numbered 4, after V lost 1 base and J lost 4 bases. Per germline, CDR1 MNHNS and CDR2 SASEGT. There are 14 residues in the CDR3. The CDR3: CASSEGTSKYEQYF. CDR3 DNA, as far as it was read: TGTGCCAGCAGTGAAGGGACTAGTAAATACGAG.

Concerning this clone itself: With the read ending 3 residues before the CDR3 end, the germline J gene is used to fill in that end. The V call is TRBV2, the J call TRBJ2-4; 8 bases match TRBD1. Germline V gene lookup returns CDR1 SNHLY and CDR2 FYNNEI. The length of the CDR3 is 16 residues. CDR3 region: CASSDRGPFSLYGQYF. The CDR3 bases that were read are TGTGCCAGCAGTGACAGGGGGCCCTTTTCCCTCTATGGT.

With respect to this clone: Read coverage stops 3 residues before the CDR3 terminus; the germline J gene supplies the remainder. The chain links TRBV5-5 to TRBJ2-7; TRBD1 aligns across 7 bases. J was trimmed by 2 bases and V by 6 bases; bases with no gene match: 11. The CDR3 consists of 15 residues. Germline CDR1 and CDR2: SGHKS and YYEKEE (reference sequence). The CDR3 region is CASKTGTATTYEQYF. The DNA read from the CDR3 is TGTGCCAGCAAAACCGGGACAGCTACAACCTACGAG.